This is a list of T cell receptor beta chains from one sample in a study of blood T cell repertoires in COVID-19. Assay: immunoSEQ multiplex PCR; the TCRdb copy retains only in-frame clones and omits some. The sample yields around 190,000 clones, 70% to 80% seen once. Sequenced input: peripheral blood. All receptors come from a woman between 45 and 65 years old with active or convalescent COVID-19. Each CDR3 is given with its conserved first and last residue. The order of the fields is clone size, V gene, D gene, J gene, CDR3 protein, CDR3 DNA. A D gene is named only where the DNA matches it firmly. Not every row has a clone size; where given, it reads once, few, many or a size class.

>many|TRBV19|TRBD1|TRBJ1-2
CASSRTGGAYGYTF
TGTGCCAGTAGTAGGACAGGGGGCGCCTATGGCTACACCTTC
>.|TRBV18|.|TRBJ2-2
CASSPRQGSGTGELFF
TGTGCCAGCTCACCAAGGCAGGGCTCAGGGACCGGGGAGCTGTTTTTT
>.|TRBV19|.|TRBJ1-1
CASSIFPDTEAFF
TGTGCCAGTAGTATTTTCCCTGACACTGAAGCTTTCTTT
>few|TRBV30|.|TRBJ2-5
CAWSVSFWGEVKETQYF
TGTGCCTGGAGTGTATCCTTCTGGGGGGAAGTAAAAGAGACCCAGTACTTC
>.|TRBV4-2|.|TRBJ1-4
CASSPSTATNEKLFF
TGTGCCAGCAGCCCAAGTACAGCAACTAATGAAAAACTGTTTTTT
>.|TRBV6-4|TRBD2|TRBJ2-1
CASSVAGEAYNEQFF
TGTGCCAGCAGTGTCGCGGGAGAAGCCTACAATGAGCAGTTCTTC
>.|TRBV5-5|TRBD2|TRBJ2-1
CASSSLAGSSNEQFF
TGTGCCAGCAGCTCACTAGCGGGATCATCCAATGAGCAGTTCTTC
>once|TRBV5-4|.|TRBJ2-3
CASSLGGEVDTQYF
TGTGCCAGCAGCTTAGGCGGGGAGGTAGATACGCAGTATTTT
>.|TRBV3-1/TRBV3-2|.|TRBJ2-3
CASSQDPAGPDTQYF
TGTGCCAGCAGCCAAGACCCTGCGGGCCCAGATACGCAGTATTTT
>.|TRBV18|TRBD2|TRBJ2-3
CASSPSSGGVVDTQYF
TGTGCCAGCTCACCGTCTAGCGGGGGTGTAGTAGATACGCAGTATTTT
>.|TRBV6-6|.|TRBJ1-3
CASKDSPGPSGNTIYF
TGTGCCAGCAAGGACAGCCCTGGACCCTCTGGAAACACCATATATTTT
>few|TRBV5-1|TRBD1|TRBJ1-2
CASSLGDRGSYGYTF
TGCGCCAGCAGCTTGGGGGACAGGGGGTCCTATGGCTACACCTTC
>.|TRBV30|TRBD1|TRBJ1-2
CAWRRPGQGANYGYTF
TGTGCCTGGCGAAGGCCTGGACAGGGGGCTAACTATGGCTACACCTTC
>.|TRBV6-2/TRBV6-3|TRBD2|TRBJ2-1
CASRPSGSGNEQFF
TGTGCCAGCAGACCTAGCGGGAGCGGGAATGAGCAGTTCTTC
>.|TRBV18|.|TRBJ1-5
CASSPPGVLGQPQHF
TGTGCCAGCTCCCCCCCAGGGGTGTTGGGTCAGCCCCAGCATTTT
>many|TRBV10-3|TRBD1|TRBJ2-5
CAISDPLWDRETQYF
TGTGCCATCAGTGACCCGCTCTGGGACAGAGAGACCCAGTACTTC
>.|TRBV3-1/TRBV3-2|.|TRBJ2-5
CASSQDLLGGKTQYF
TGTGCCAGCAGCCAAGATTTATTAGGGGGAAAGACCCAGTACTTC
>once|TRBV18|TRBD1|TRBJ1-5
CASSPGTGLLQPQHF
TGTGCCAGCTCACCGGGGACAGGGCTTTTACAGCCCCAGCATTTT
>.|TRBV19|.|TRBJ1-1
CASSKAGDTEAFF
TGTGCCAGTAGTAAGGCAGGGGACACTGAAGCTTTCTTT
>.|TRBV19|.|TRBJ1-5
CASSRIGQGGNQPQHF
TGTGCCAGTAGTCGCATTGGCCAAGGGGGCAATCAGCCCCAGCATTTT
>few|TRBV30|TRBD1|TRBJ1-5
CAWRQGSNQPQHF
TGTGCCTGGAGACAGGGGAGCAATCAGCCCCAGCATTTT
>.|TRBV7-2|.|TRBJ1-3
CASSQTVSPGNTIYF
TGTGCCAGCAGCCAAACAGTGTCCCCTGGAAACACCATATATTTT
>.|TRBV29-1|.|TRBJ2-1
CSATGTGFNEQFF
TGCAGCGCTACGGGAACAGGGTTCAATGAGCAGTTCTTC
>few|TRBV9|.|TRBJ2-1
CASNRTGLSLPNEQFF
TGTGCCAGCAATCGAACCGGACTATCTCTCCCCAATGAGCAGTTCTTC
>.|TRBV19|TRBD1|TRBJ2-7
CASARDRDYEQYF
TGTGCCAGTGCACGGGACAGAGACTACGAGCAGTACTTC
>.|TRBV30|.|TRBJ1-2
CAWSRQSYGYTF
TGTGCCTGGAGTCGACAGTCCTATGGCTACACCTTC
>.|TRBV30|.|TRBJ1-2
CAWSVPGRDYGYTF
TGTGCCTGGAGTGTACCAGGGAGGGACTATGGCTACACCTTC
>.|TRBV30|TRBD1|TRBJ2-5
CAWERTGFQETQYF
TGTGCCTGGGAAAGGACAGGGTTCCAAGAGACCCAGTACTTC
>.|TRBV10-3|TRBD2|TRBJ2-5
CAISLAGAQETQYF
TGTGCCATCAGCCTAGCGGGGGCCCAAGAGACCCAGTACTTC
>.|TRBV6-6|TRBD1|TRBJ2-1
CASRLGQGGLNEQFF
TGTGCCAGCAGACTTGGACAGGGAGGTCTCAATGAGCAGTTCTTC
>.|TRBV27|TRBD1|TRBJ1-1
CASSFHGTVTEAFF
TGTGCCAGCAGTTTCCACGGGACAGTTACTGAAGCTTTCTTT
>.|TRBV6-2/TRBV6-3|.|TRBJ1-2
CASSPNLRERSDYGYTF
TGTGCCAGCAGTCCCAACCTCAGGGAAAGGAGTGACTATGGCTACACCTTC
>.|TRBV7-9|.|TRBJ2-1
CASSLGATHNEQFF
TGTGCCAGCAGCTTAGGCGCTACCCACAATGAGCAGTTCTTC
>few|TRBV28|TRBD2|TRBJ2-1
CASSFWTSGRDEQFF
TGTGCCAGCAGTTTCTGGACTAGCGGGAGGGATGAGCAGTTCTTC
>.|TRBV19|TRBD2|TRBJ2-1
CASSTGTSYNEQFF
TGTGCCAGTAGTACCGGGACTAGCTACAATGAGCAGTTCTTC